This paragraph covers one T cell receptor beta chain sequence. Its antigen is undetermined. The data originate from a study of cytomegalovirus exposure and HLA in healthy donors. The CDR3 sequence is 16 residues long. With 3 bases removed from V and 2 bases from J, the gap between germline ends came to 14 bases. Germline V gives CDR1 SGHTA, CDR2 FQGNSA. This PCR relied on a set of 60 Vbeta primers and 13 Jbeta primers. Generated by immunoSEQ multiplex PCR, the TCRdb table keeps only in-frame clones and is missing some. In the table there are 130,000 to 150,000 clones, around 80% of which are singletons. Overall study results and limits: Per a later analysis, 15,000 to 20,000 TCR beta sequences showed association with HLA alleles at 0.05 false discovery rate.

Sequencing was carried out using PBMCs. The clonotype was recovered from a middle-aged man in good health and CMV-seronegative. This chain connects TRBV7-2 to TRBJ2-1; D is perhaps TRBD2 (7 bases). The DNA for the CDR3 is TGTGCCAGCAGCTTGGCCGGCGGGGGCGCCTACAATGAGCAGTTCTTC. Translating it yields CASSLAGGGAYNEQFF.